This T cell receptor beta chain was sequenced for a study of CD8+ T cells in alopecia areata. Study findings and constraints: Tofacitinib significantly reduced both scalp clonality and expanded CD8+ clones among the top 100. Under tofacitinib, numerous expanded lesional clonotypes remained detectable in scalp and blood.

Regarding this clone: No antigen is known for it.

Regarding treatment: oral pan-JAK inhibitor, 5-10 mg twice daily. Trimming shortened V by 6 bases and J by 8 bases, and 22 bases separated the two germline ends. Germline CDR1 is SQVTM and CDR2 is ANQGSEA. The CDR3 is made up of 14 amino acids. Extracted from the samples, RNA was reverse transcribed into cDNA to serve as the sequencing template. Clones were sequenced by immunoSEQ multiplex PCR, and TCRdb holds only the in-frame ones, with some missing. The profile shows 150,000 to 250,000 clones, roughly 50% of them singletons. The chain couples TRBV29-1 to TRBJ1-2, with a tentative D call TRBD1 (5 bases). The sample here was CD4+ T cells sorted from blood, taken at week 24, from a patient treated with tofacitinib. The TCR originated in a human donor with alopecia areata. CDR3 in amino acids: CSVGEGQTTGGYTF. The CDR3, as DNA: TGCAGCGTGGGGGAGGGTCAAACCACCGGAGGCTACACCTTC.